One sample yielded the 6 T cell receptor beta chains listed below, sequenced in a study of T-cell reconstitution after alpha-beta-depleted transplantation in children. Unique molecular identifiers featured in how the TCRbeta library was prepared. TCRdb reprocessed the PCR reads with MiXCR, giving one entry per CDR3 protein. In the table there are 700,000 to 950,000 distinct CDR3 sequences, 15% to 20% of which are singletons. The material was PBMCs, mostly from graft donor cells, obtained 360 days after TCRalphabeta/CD19-depleted stem cell transplant. These receptor sequences come from a male patient aged 10-17 years who had a stem cell transplant for acute lymphoblastic leukemia, so the T cells may come from the graft donor.

The chain has TRBV5-1 and TRBJ2-1; 11 positions agree with TRBD2. This CDR3 has 13 amino acids. The germline V gene has CDR1 SGHRS and CDR2 YFSETQ. After removal of 4 bases from V and 10 bases from J, the junction contained 4 bases not matched to a gene. This CDR3 is CASSTSGGLEQFF. CDR3 bases: TGCGCCAGCAGCACTAGCGGGGGCCTGGAGCAGTTCTTC.

This chain connects TRBV4-1 to TRBJ2-7; 8 bases align to TRBD1. Germline CDR1 is MGHRA and CDR2 is YSYEKL. V lost 3 bases, J lost 2 bases, and 6 bases stayed unmatched. CDR3 length: 15 residues. The CDR3 nucleotides are TGCGCCAGCAGCCAGGGCCGGGACAGGACCTACGAGCAGTACTTC. Amino acids: CASSQGRDRTYEQYF.

The V gene is TRBV12-3 or TRBV12-4, the J gene TRBJ2-7, with 12 bases fitting TRBD2. With 6 bases clipped from V and 1 base from J, the junction kept 10 bases outside the gene matches. CDR3 length equals 17 residues. DNA of the CDR3: TGTGCCAGCAGCTGGGTGGGACTAGCGGGCGAATCCTACGAGCAGTACTTC. Translating gives CASSWVGLAGESYEQYF.

V gene TRBV4-1 combines with J gene TRBJ2-7, with 8 bases that match TRBD2. Losses at the gene ends were 4 bases for V and 0 bases for J; bases not matched to a gene: 5. Germline V gene data show CDR1 as MGHRA and CDR2 as YSYEKL. The CDR3 is 15 residues long. The CDR3 region is CASSPQAGVSYEQYF. CDR3 nucleotide sequence: TGCGCCAGCAGCCCCCAAGCGGGAGTCTCCTACGAGCAGTACTTC.

This clonotype was counted between two and nine times. This sequence joins TRBV12-3 or TRBV12-4 and TRBJ1-2, with D perhaps TRBD1 (6 bases). V shed 2 bases and J shed 7 bases, with 17 bases lying between them. This CDR3 spans 15 amino acids. CDR3 sequence (DNA): TGTGCCAGCAGTTTAAGGAAGGGGCAGGGGCCTGGCTACACCTTC. As protein: CASSLRKGQGPGYTF.

This clonotype came up many times. The chain links TRBV12-3 or TRBV12-4 to TRBJ2-5, with TRBD2 identical over 7 bases. The CDR3 covers 14 residues. After removal of 4 bases from V and 5 bases from J, the junction contained 7 bases not matched to a gene. Written as DNA, the CDR3 is TGTGCCAGCAGTTCCCTAGCGGTTGGGGAGACCCAGTACTTC. Amino acid sequence: CASSSLAVGETQYF.